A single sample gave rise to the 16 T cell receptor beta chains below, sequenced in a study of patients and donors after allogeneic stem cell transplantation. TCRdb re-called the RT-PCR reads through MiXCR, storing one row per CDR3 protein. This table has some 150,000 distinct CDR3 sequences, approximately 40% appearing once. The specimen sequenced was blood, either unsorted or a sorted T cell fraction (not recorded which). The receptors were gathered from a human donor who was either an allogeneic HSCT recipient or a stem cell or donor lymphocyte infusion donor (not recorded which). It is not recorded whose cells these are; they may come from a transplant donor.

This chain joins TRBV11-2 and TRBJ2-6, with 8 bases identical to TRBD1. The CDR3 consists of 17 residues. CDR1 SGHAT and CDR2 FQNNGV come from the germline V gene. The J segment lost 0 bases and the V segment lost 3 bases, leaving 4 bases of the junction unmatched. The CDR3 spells CASSFNRGNSGANVLTF. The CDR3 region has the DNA TGTGCCAGCAGCTTCAACAGGGGGAACTCTGGGGCCAACGTCCTGACTTTC. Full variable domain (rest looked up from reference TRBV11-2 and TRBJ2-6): EAGVAQSPRYKIIEKRQSVAFWCNPISGHATLYWYQQILGQGPKLLIQFQNNGVVDDSQLPKDRFSAERLKGVDSTLKIQPAKLEDSAVYLCASSFNRGNSGANVLTFGAGSRLTVL.

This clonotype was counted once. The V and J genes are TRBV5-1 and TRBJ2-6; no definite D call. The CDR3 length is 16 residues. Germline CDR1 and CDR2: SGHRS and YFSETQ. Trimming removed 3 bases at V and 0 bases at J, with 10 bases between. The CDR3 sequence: CASSSTAGSGANVLTF. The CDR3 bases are TGCGCCAGCAGCTCAACCGCTGGCTCTGGGGCCAACGTCCTGACTTTC.

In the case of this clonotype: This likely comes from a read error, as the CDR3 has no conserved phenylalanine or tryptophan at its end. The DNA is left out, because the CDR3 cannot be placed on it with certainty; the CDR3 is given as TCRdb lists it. The CDR3 region is CSAPSVPDVY. The chain uses TRBV20-1 and TRBJ2-7; the table assigns TRBD1, which was not confirmed against the DNA. The CDR3 extends over 10 residues, inclusive of both ends. Germline V gene data show CDR1 as DFQATT and CDR2 as SNEGSKA (reference sequence).

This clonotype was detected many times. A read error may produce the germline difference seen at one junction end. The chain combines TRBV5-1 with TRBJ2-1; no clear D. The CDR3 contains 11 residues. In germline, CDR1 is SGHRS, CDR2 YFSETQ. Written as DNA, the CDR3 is TGTGCCAGCAGTTTGGGCAATGAGCAGTTCTTC. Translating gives CASSLGNEQFF.

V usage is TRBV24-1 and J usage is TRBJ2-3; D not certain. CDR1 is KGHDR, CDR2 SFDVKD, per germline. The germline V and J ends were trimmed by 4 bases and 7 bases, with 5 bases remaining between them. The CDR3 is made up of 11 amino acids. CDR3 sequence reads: CATSDPYTQYF. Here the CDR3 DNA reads TGTGCCACCAGTGACCCATATACGCAGTATTTT.

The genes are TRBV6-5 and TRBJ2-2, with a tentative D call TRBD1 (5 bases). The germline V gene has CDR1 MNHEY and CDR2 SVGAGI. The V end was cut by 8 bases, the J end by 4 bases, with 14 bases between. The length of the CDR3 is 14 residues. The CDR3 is CASVPRQFTGELFF. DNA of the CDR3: TGTGCCAGCGTCCCCCGACAGTTCACCGGGGAGCTGTTTTTT.

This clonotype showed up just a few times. CDR3 DNA: TGTGCCAGCAGCTTACAGGGGGCGCGGCGGAGCACAGATACGCAGTATTTT. It yields the protein CASSLQGARRSTDTQYF. The chain uses TRBV28 and TRBJ2-3; TRBD1 matches at 9 bases. Per the germline V gene, CDR1 is MDHEN and CDR2 is SYDVKM. V trimming: 6 bases; J trimming: 0 bases; junction bases outside the gene matches: 10. The CDR3 covers 17 residues.

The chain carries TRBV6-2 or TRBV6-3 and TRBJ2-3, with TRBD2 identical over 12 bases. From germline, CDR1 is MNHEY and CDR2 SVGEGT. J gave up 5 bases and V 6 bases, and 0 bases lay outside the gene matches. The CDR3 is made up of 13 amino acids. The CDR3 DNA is TGTGCCAGCAGGACTAGCGGGGGAGATACGCAGTATTTT. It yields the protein CASRTSGGDTQYF.

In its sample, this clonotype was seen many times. In DNA form, the CDR3 reads TGTGCCAGCAGTGAGGGGAGGAATCAGCCCCAGCATTTT. Its protein product is CASSEGRNQPQHF. The J gene is TRBJ1-5, the V gene TRBV11-2; D is perhaps TRBD1 (5 bases). The CDR3 totals 13 residues. V was cut by 6 bases and J by 4 bases, with 10 bases left in between. Germline V gene sequence: CDR1 SGHAT, CDR2 FQNNGV.

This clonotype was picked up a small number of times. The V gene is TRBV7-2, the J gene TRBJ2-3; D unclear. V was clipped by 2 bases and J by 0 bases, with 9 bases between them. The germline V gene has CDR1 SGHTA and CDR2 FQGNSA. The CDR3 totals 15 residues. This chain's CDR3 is CASSLNVLSTDTQYF. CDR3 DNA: TGTGCCAGCAGCTTAAACGTACTTAGCACAGATACGCAGTATTTT.

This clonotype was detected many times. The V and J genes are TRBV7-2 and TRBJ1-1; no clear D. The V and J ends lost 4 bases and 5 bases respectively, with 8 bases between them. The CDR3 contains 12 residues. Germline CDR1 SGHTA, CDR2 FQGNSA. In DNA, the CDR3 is TGTGCCAGCAGCTACGACGGAACTGAAGCTTTCTTT. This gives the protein CASSYDGTEAFF. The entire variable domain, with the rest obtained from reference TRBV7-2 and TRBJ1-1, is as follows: GAGVSQSPSNKVTEKGKDVELRCDPISGHTALYWYRQSLGQGLEFLIYFQGNSAPDKSGLPSDRFSAERTGGSVSTLTIQRTQQEDSAVYLCASSYDGTEAFFGQGTRLTVV.

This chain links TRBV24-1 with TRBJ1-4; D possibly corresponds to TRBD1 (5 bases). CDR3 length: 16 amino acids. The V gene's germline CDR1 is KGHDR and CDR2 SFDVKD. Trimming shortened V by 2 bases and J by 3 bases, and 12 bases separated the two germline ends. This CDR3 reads CATSDSGLAANEKLFF. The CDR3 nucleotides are TGTGCCACCAGTGATTCGGGACTTGCGGCTAATGAAAAACTGTTTTTT.

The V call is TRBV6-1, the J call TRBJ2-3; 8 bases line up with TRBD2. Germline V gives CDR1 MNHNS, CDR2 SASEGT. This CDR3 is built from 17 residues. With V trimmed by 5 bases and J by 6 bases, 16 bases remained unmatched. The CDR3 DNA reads TGTGCCAGCAGTCCTTTAGCGGGGCCGCAATCGGGGGATACGCAGTATTTT. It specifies CASSPLAGPQSGDTQYF.

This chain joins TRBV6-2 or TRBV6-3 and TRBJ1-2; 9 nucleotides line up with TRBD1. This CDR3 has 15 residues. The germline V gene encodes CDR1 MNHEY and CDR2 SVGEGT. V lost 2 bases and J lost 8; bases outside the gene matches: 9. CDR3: CASSYPSGQGTGYTF. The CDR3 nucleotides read TGTGCCAGCAGTTACCCCAGTGGACAGGGGACCGGCTACACCTTC.

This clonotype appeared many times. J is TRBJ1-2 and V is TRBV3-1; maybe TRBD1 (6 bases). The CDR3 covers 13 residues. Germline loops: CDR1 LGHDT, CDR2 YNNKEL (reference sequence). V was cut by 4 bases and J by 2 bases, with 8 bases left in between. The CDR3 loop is CASSRGGNYGYTF. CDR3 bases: TGTGCCAGCAGCCGAGGGGGGAACTATGGCTACACCTTC.

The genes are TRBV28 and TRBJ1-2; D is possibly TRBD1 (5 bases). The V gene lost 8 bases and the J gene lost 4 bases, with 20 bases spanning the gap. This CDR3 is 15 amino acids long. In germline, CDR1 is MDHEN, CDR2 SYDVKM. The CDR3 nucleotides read TGTGCCAGCGGGGATAAACTCGGGACCTTCTATGGCTACACCTTC. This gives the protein CASGDKLGTFYGYTF.